The present TCR beta chain was sequenced within a study of T cell responses to AZD1222 COVID-19 vaccine. Study-level points and caveats: Spike was spanned by vaccine-associated CD4 TCRs, with dominance at 160-218 and 743-854. Repertoire collection took place solely once the T cell response had peaked. Elevations in Spike-specific TCR breadth and depth followed administration of two AZD1222 doses. White British donors predominated, females outnumbered males, and clonal diversity was possibly underestimated.

The ends were cut back, 4 bases at V and 4 bases at J, with 6 bases in the middle. Germline-derived CDR1 and CDR2 are SGHDN and FVKESK. This CDR3 is 12 amino acids long. Only in-frame clones appear in the TCRdb table, and some are missing; sequencing was by immunoSEQ multiplex PCR. The sample records about 110,000 clones, about 89% being singletons. Notes on this clone: Its antigen is not known.

Sequencing used peripheral blood, obtained 28 days after the second AZD1222 dose. This receptor was taken from an adult who received the AZD1222 COVID-19 vaccine. The V gene is TRBV14, the J gene TRBJ2-3; D ambiguous. CDR3 sequence: CASSPRPDTQYF. In nucleotides, the CDR3 is TGTGCCAGCAGCCCAAGGCCAGATACGCAGTATTTT.